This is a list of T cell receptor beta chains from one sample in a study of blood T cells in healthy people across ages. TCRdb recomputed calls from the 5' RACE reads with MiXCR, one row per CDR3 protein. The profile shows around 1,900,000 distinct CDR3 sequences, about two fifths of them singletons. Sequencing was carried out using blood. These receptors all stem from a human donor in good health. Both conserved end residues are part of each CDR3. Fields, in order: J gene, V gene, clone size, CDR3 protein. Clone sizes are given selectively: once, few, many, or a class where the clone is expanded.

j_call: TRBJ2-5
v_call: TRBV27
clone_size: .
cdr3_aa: CAGSLNVGQETQYF

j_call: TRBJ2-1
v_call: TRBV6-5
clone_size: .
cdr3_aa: CVSSTSSGGAPYEQFF

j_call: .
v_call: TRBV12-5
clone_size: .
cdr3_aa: CASGMAASANEQYF

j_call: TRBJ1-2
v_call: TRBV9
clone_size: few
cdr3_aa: CASSESRGDYGYTF

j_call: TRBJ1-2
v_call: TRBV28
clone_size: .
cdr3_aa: CASTGQNYGYTF

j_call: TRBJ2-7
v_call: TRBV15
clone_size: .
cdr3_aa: CATSRDSPPRAYEQYF

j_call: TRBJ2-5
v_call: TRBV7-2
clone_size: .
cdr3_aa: CASSLYMDSRYQETQYF

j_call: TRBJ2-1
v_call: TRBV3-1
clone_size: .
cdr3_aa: CASSPEIWGEYNEQFF

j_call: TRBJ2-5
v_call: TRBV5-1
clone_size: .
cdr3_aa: CASSAGPTQETQYF

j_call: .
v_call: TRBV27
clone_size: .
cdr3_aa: CASSLLVGYEQYF

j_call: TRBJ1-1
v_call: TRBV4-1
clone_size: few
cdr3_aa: CASSQVWGTGVAEAFF

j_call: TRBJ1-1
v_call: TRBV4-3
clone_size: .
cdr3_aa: CASSQGAAMNTEAFF

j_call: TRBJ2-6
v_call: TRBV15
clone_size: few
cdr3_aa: CATSREVSGANVLTF

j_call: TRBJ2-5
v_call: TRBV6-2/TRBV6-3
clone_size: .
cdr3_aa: CAGSYSSGNLGETQYF

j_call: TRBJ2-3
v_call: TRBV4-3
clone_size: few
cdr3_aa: CASSLSIQGITDTQYF

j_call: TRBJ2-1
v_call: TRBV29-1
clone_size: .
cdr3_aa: CSAEWYNEQFF

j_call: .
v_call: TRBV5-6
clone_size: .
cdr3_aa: CASSGGVQTYEQYF

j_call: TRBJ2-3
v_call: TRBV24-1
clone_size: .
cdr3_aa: CATSWTSGGPDTQYF

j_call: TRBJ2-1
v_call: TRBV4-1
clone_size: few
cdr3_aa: CASSPLAGGPGNEQFF

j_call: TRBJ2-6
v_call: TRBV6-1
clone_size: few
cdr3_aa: CATRASGANVLTF

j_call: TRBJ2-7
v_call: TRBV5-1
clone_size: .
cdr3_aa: CASSLAPGAVSCEQYF

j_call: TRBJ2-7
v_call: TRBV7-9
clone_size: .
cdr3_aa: CASSDPFSLTYEQYF

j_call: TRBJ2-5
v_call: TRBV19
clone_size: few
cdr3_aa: CASSIQQTETQYF

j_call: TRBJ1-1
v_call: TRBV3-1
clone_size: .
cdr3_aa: CASSQGDLRGAFF

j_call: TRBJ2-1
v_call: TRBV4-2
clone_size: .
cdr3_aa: CASSRKPPAGGDNNEQFF

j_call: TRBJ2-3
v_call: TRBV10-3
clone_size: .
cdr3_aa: CAISVLGSGGTQYF

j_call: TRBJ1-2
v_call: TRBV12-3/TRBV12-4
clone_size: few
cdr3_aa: CASSWTYNYGYTF

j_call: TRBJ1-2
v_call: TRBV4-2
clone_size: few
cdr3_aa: CASSQVGRTSGGYTF

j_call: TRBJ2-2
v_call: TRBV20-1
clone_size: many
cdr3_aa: CSVPRQGAGELFF

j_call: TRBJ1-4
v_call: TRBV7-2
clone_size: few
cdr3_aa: CAGSLGGGYNEKLFF

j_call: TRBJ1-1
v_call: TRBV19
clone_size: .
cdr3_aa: CASSIVGALEAFF

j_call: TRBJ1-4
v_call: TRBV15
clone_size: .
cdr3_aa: CATSRERGVIEKLFF

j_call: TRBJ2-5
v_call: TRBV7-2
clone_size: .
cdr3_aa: CASSFQGRETQDF

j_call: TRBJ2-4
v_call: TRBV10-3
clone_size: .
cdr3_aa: CAISESGTSGLAKNIQYF

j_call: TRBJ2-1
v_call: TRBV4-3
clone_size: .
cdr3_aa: CASSQDGAASYNEQFF

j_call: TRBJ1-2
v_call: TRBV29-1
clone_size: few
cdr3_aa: CSAGATGIDYGYTF

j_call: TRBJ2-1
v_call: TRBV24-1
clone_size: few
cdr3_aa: CATSGQSGFPFF

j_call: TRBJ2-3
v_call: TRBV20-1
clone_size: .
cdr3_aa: CSALGQEETDTLYF

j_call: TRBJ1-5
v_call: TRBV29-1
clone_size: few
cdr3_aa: CSAGGDSNQPQHF

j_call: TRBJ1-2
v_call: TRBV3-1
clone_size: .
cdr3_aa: CASSRGTESYGYTF

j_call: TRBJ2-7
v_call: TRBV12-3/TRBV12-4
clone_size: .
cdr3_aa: CANSATGLKAYEQYF

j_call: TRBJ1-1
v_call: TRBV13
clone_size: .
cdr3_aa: CASSSPTVISTEAFF

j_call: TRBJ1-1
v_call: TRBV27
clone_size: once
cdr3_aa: CASSLTWQTEAFF

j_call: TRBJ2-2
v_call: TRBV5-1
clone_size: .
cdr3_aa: CASSLAGDRVDTGELFF

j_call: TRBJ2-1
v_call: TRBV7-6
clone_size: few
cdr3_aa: CASSLGQVKNEQFF

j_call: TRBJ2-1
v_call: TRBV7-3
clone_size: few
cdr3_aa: CASSLEVGGAHNEQFF

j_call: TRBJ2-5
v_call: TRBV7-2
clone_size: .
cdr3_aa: CASSLRARGLETQYF

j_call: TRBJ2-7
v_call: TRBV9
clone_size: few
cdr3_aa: CASSEGDRREQYF

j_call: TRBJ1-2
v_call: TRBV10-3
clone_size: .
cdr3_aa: CAISGLRQGLVNYGYTF

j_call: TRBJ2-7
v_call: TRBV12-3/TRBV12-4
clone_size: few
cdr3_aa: CASSLTGTNFDEQYF

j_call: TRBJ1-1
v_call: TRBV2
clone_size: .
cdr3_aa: CACSLDRLNTEAFF

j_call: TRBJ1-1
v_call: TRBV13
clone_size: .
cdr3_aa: CATQTGTEAFF

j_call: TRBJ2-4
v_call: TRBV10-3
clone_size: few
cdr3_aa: CAISDYQVNLENIQYF

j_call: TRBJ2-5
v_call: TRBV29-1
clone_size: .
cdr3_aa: CSVLFGETQYF

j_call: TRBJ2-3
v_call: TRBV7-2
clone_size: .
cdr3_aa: CASSPFRPGLGTDTQYF